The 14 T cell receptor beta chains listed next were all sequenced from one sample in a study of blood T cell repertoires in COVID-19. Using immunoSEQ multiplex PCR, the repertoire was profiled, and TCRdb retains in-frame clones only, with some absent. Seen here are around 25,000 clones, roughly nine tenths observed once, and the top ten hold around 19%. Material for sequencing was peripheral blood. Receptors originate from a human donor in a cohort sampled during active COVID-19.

The CDR3 DNA is TGTGCCAGCAGCATGCTGCCGGGACAGGGGGCAAAACTACCTTCGAACACCGGGGAGCTGTTTTTT. Protein sequence: CASSMLPGQGAKLPSNTGELFF. The chain has TRBV21-1 and TRBJ2-2; the tabulated D call, TRBD1, remains unverified against the DNA. TRBV21-1 is described as a pseudogene. The CDR3 is made up of 22 amino acids.

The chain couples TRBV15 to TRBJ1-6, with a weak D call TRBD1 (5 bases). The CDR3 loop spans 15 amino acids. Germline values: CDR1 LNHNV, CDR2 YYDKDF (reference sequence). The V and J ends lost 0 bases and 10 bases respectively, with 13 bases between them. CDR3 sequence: CATSREGGEDSPLHF. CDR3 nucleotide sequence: TGTGCCACCAGCAGAGAGGGGGGGGAAGACTCACCCCTCCACTTT.

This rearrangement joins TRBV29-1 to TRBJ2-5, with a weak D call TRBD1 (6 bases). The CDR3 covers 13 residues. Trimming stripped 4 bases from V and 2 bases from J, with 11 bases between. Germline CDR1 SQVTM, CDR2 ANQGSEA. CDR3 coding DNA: TGCAGCGTTGCAGGGGTACAACAAGAGACCCAGTACTTC. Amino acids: CSVAGVQQETQYF.

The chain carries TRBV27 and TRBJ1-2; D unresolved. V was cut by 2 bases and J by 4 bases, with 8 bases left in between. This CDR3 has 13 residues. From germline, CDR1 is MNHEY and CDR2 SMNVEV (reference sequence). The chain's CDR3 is CASSLGTAYGYTF. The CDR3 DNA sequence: TGTGCCAGCAGTTTAGGTACAGCCTATGGCTACACCTTC.

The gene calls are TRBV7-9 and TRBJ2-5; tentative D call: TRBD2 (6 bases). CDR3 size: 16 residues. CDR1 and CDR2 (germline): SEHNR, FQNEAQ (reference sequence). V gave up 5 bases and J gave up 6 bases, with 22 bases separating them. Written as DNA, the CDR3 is TGTGCCAGCAGCCCCCAGAGAGGGCGGGGAGCCCAGACCCAGTACTTC. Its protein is CASSPQRGRGAQTQYF.

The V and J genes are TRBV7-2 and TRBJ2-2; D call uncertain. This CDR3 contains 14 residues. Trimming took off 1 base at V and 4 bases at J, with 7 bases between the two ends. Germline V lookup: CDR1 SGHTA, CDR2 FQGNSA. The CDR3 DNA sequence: TGTGCCAGCAGCTTAGGGCAGTTCACCGGGGAGCTGTTTTTT. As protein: CASSLGQFTGELFF.

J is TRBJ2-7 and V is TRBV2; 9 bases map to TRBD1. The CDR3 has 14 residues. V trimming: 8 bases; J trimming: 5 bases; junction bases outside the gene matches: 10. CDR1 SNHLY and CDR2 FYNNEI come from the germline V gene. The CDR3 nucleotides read TGTGCCAGCCACTCTGGGACAGGGAGGAACGAGCAGTACTTC. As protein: CASHSGTGRNEQYF. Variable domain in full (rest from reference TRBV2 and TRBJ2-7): EPEVTQTPSHQVTQMGQEVILRCVPISNHLYFYWYRQILGQKVEFLVSFYNNEISEKSEIFDDQFSVERPDGSNFTLKIRSTKLEDSAMYFCASHSGTGRNEQYFGPGTRLTVT.

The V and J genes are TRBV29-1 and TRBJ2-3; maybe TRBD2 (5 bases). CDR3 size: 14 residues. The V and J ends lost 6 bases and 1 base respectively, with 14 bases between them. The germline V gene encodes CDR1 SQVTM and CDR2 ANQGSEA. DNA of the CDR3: TGCAGCGTGTACAACTGGCGGGGCACAGATACGCAGTATTTT. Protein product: CSVYNWRGTDTQYF.

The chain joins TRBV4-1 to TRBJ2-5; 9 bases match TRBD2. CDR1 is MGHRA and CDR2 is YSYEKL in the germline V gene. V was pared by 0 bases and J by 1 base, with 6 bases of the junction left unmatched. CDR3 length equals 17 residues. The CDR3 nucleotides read TGCGCCAGCAGCCAAGATAAAGGACTAGCGCTCCAAGAGACCCAGTACTTC. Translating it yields CASSQDKGLALQETQYF.

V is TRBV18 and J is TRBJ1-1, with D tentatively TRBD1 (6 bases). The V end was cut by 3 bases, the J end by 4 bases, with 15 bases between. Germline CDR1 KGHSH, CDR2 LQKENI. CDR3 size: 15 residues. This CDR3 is CASSPPPGATTEAFF. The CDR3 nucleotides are TGTGCCAGCTCACCGCCCCCAGGGGCGACCACTGAAGCTTTCTTT.

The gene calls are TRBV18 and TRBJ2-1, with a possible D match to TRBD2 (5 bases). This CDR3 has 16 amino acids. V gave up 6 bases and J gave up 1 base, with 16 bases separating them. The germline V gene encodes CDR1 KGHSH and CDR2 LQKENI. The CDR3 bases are TGTGCCAGCTCGCTCACCCGGGGTTCTTCCTACAATGAGCAGTTCTTC. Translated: CASSLTRGSSYNEQFF.

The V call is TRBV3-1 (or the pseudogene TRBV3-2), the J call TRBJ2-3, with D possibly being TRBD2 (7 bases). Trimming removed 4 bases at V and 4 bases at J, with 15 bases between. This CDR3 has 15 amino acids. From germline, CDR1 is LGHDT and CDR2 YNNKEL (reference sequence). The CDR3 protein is CASSPGGRVADTQYF. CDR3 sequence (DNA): TGTGCCAGCAGCCCGGGGGGCAGGGTGGCAGATACGCAGTATTTT.

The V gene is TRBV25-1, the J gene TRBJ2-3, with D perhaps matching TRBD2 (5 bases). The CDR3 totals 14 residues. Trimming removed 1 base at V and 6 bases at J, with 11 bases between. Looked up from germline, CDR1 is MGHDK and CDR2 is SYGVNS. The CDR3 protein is CASSEWQPGDTQYF. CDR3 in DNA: TGTGCCAGCAGTGAATGGCAGCCGGGGGATACGCAGTATTTT. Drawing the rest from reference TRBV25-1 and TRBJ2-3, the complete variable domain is EADIYQTPRYLVIGTGKKITLECSQTMGHDKMYWYQQDPGMELHLIHYSYGVNSTEKGDLSSESTVSRIRTEHFPLTLESARPSHTSQYLCASSEWQPGDTQYFGPGTRLTVL.

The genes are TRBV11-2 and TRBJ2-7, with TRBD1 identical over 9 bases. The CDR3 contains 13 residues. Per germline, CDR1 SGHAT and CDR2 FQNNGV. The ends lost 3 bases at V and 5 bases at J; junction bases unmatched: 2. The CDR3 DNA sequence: TGTGCCAGCAGCTTGGGACAGGGTGACGAGCAGTACTTC. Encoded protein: CASSLGQGDEQYF.